This T cell receptor (beta chain) was recorded in a study of blood T cells in healthy people across ages (dated by TCRdb to between 2014 and 2017). Study-level background: Template switching captured roughly one uniquely barcoded TCR beta cDNA molecule per two T cells in model experiments. The study measured age-related changes in TCR beta repertoire diversity using deep sequencing normalized with unique cDNA molecular identifiers. Donors were grouped into four age groups: young (average approximately 15 years), middle-aged (under 40), aged (over 55) and long-lived (less than 85). Using the same blood draw, the study looked at two additional independent replicas of 1 million unique cDNA reads for two donors, one aged 18 to 30 and the other aged 80 or older.

Turning to this clonotype: Its antigen is unknown. Base qualities were left out, and no much larger clone turns up one base away.

Results the study describes overall, beyond this receptor: Because the CMV infection status of the donors was unknown, age-related changes in expanded clonotypes may potentially have been confounded. Estimates of total diversity from one million sequenced T cells were regarded as lower bounds and underestimates. There was a strong correlation between observed TCR beta diversity and the percentage of naive T cells measured by flow cytometry. Observed TCR beta diversity per million T cells fell roughly linearly with age, and a significant reduction was already apparent by age about 36. Compared with the aged group, more naive CD4+ T cells, fewer expanded clones and increased TCR diversity were shown by the long-lived group, suggesting age selection. Since profiling was done on bulk unsorted PBMCs, naive and antigen-experienced compartments could not be conclusively compared.

From a lookup of the germline V gene, CDR1 and CDR2 are MGHRA and YSYEKL. V and J are trimmed by 1 base and 4 bases, and the gene matches miss 6 bases of the junction. The cysteine opens and the phenylalanine closes a CDR3 of 16 amino acids. Just the 48-base CDR3 DNA is kept, in frame starting at base 1. Donors were under 40 systemically healthy Caucasian individuals from Russia aged roughly 6 to 95 years. Approximately 9.3 milliliters of peripheral blood were collected from each donor into EDTA-treated Vacutainer tubes. Ficoll-Paque density-gradient centrifugation was used to isolate PBMCs, with at least 6.5 million per sample. Trizol reagent was used to extract total RNA from the PBMCs, yielding at least 5 micrograms per sample. For every donor, flow cytometry on a PBMC aliquot measured the percentage of naive CD45RAhigh/CD27high T cells. Library generation was performed with 5' RACE. Sequencer: Illumina HiSeq 2500. A second PCR of roughly 7 to 11 cycles was performed with a sample-barcoded 5' primer and a J-beta primer mix. A unique molecular identifier was introduced onto each TCR beta cDNA molecule by a template-switch 5' adaptor carrying 12 random nucleotides. Each sample yielded at least 2.5 million CDR3-containing paired-end reads. First-strand cDNA was synthesized from all RNA with the Mint cDNA synthesis kit, primed by a TRBC-specific oligonucleotide. After uracil-DNA glycosylase treatment, a first 18-cycle PCR used universal primers M1SS and BC2_uni_R on all cDNA. In the source study's methods: Each sample was normalized by randomly selecting 1 million high-quality reads, each carrying a distinct molecular identifier. Reads sharing molecular identifiers were discarded rather than binned into consensus sequences. CDR3 identification, clonotype clustering and error correction used MiTCR with a Q25 quality threshold and the strictest error-elimination algorithm. A nonparametric unseen species model using Euler transformation provided a lower-bound estimate of total TCR beta diversity. The public reads were reanalyzed by TCRdb: fastp trimming at Q25, MiXCR alignment, in-frame beta chains only. Merged by CDR3 protein, the rows form single entries marked with the most common genes and DNA. The authors' filters were not applied to this entry. For this sample the table gives under 1,100,000 distinct CDR3 sequences, of which roughly 24% were detected only once. The ten biggest clones cover 0.75% of the sample.

The same sample was also studied in work on T cells of mothers and their children. As that second study puts it: The donors were nine systemically healthy Caucasian individuals, made up of three mothers and their six children. cDNA synthesis consumed the entire amount of extracted RNA, loaded at approximately 1.6 ug RNA in each 15 ul reaction. Sample barcodes and 2-4 random nucleotides were added via the M1S primer in the second PCR. Each mother yielded over 8 million TCR beta CDR3 reads and each child 2.5 million to 3 million reads. TCR recombination output is similarly shaped by thymic selection in related and unrelated pairs, with a minor effect exerted by inherited differences. Normalized repertoire overlap in related mother-child pairs was always slightly higher than in unrelated mother-child pairs, but the difference was never significant. Persistent microchimeric T cell clones were not detected, at a sensitivity of about 100 clones per million clonotypes. The study used deep NGS to compare TCR beta repertoires of mothers and children, seeking features distinguishing related mother-child pairs from unrelated individuals. Mothers averaged about 40 +/- 4 years of age and children averaged around 10 +/- 4 years. After adapters were ligated using NEBNext reagents, the libraries underwent 100+100 nt paired-end sequencing on an Illumina HiSeq 2000. To prevent cross-contamination, the mother and child libraries were prepared one month apart and sequenced in separate runs. Between about 500,000 and 2,300,000 distinct TCR beta clonotypes were identified per donor. Naive TCR beta clonotypes were estimated from low-frequency clonotypes matched to each donor's FACS-determined naive share, without sorting.

This receptor was identified in a girl aged 2-9 years in good health. Recombination linked TRBV4-1 to TRBJ2-5; 10 central nucleotides agree with TRBD1. Specimen: blood. The bases read TGCGCCAGCAGCCAAGGGCACGGGACAGGGGTAGAGACCCAGTACTTC. Its product reads: CASSQGHGTGVETQYF.